Below, 15 T cell receptor beta chains from the same sample are listed, as sequenced in a study of blood T cell repertoires in COVID-19. Here immunoSEQ multiplex PCR was the method, and the copy in TCRdb shows in-frame clones only, minus some. The data show under 250,000 clones, about nine tenths seen once. The sample consisted of peripheral blood. The receptors were sampled from a man under 40 with COVID-19, enrolled during active disease.

J is TRBJ2-3 and V is TRBV24-1; 7 bases fit TRBD2. V was pared by 2 bases and J by 6 bases, with 7 bases of the junction left unmatched. The CDR3 is 15 amino acids. Germline V CDR1 and CDR2: KGHDR, SFDVKD. The CDR3 here is CATSDWGGGLDTQYF. In DNA, the CDR3 is TGTGCCACCAGTGATTGGGGCGGGGGTCTTGATACGCAGTATTTT.

V is TRBV5-1 and J is TRBJ2-7; 10 nucleotides match TRBD1. The CDR3 contains 15 residues. V lost 2 bases to trimming and J lost 3 bases; unmatched junction nucleotides: 5. Germline loops: CDR1 SGHRS, CDR2 YFSETQ. The CDR3 DNA follows: TGCGCCAGCAGCTTCGGGACAGGGGACCACTACGAGCAGTACTTC. It encodes CASSFGTGDHYEQYF. Complete variable domain (other parts from reference TRBV5-1 and TRBJ2-7): KAGVTQTPRYLIKTRGQQVTLSCSPISGHRSVSWYQQTPGQGLQFLFEYFSETQRNKGNFPGRFSGRQFSNSRSEMNVSTLELGDSALYLCASSFGTGDHYEQYFGPGTRLTVT.

The chain couples TRBV7-9 to TRBJ2-7, with D hard to call. The CDR3 loop spans 15 amino acids. The V end lost 5 bases, the J end lost 4 bases, and 18 bases lay between the germline ends. Germline CDR1 is SEHNR and CDR2 is FQNEAQ (reference sequence). CDR3 nucleotide sequence: TGTGCCAGCAGCCCCCGCGGCCTCGCACCGTACGAGCAGTACTTC. Protein product: CASSPRGLAPYEQYF.

This chain uses TRBV5-1 with TRBJ2-3; TRBD2 aligns across 14 bases. V shed 4 bases and J 5 bases; nucleotides not matched to a gene: 3. The CDR3 is 15 amino acids. The germline CDR1 and CDR2 sequences are SGHRS and YFSETQ. As DNA, the CDR3 is TGCGCCAGCAGCCCTGGACTAGCGGGAGGAGATACGCAGTATTTT. Amino acid sequence: CASSPGLAGGDTQYF.

The chain recombines TRBV5-1 with TRBJ1-1; 8 bases fit TRBD1. Trimming removed 0 bases from V and 7 bases from J; junction bases left unmatched: 2. Germline values: CDR1 SGHRS, CDR2 YFSETQ. The CDR3 spans 13 residues. The CDR3 DNA sequence: TGCGCCAGCAGCTTGGGGACAGGGAATGAAGCTTTCTTT. Protein product: CASSLGTGNEAFF.

The chain recombines TRBV19 with TRBJ1-2; possible D gene TRBD1, 5 bases. The CDR3 extends over 16 amino acids. V was shortened by 4 bases and J by 4 bases, with 19 bases between the two germline ends. Germline CDR1 and CDR2: LNHDA and SQIVND (reference sequence). CDR3 in DNA: TGTGCCAGTAGTAACCCCGGGAGGGGAAATGGCTATGGCTACACCTTC. This encodes CASSNPGRGNGYGYTF.

The V call is TRBV5-1, the J call TRBJ1-6; D is undetermined. Per the germline V gene, CDR1 is SGHRS and CDR2 is YFSETQ. V lost 3 bases and J lost 5, with 9 bases in between. CDR3 length: 14 amino acids. The CDR3 here is CASSSRGNNSPLHF. CDR3 DNA: TGCGCCAGCAGCTCCCGGGGAAATAATTCACCCCTCCACTTT.

This clone was detected only once. The chain is built from TRBV2 and TRBJ1-6; 9 bases line up with TRBD1. The V segment lost 6 bases and the J segment 8 bases; nucleotides outside the gene matches: 8. The CDR3 is 15 residues long. Germline CDR1 SNHLY, CDR2 FYNNEI. Written as DNA, the CDR3 is TGTGCCAGCAGGGCCCGGGACAGGGTAGATTCACCCCTCCACTTT. This translates into CASRARDRVDSPLHF.

This rearrangement joins TRBV19 to TRBJ2-7; maybe TRBD2 (5 bases). Deletions cut 3 bases from V and 6 bases from J, with 9 bases between. The length of the CDR3 is 12 residues. Per germline, CDR1 LNHDA and CDR2 SQIVND (reference sequence). The CDR3 region has the DNA TGTGCCAGTAGTATTCTGGGAGTCGAGCAGTACTTC. Its translation: CASSILGVEQYF.

V gene TRBV28 combines with J gene TRBJ2-7; 10 nucleotides match TRBD1. This CDR3 region has 15 residues. The germline CDR1 and CDR2 sequences are MDHEN and SYDVKM. Trimming took 2 bases from V and 5 from J; bases not matched to a gene: 6. CDR3 sequence (DNA): TGTGCCAGCAGTTTACATGGACAGGGGGGGGACGAGCAGTACTTC. It is translated as CASSLHGQGGDEQYF.

Only a few counts were recorded for this clone. Here the CDR3 DNA reads TGCAGCGCCCGAGGGGAAAAACTGTTTTTT. It translates to CSARGEKLFF. V is TRBV29-1 and J is TRBJ1-4, with unresolved D. The V end lost 7 bases, the J end lost 8 bases, and 8 bases lay between the germline ends. The CDR3 runs to 10 residues. CDR1 SQVTM and CDR2 ANQGSEA come from the germline V gene. Variable domain in full (rest from reference TRBV29-1 and TRBJ1-4): SAVISQKPSRDICQRGTSLTIQCQVDSQVTMMFWYRQQPGQSLTLIATANQGSEATYESGFVIDKFPISRPNLTFSTLTVSNMSPEDSSIYLCSARGEKLFFGSGTQLSVL.

This clone was detected a few times. The V call is TRBV29-1, the J call TRBJ1-1; 8 nucleotides agree with TRBD1. Germline CDR1 and CDR2: SQVTM and ANQGSEA. Germline trimming cut 7 bases from V and 6 bases from J; bases unmatched to any gene: 10. The CDR3 spans 13 residues. CDR3 region: CSAVGQVGAEAFF. The DNA of the CDR3 is TGCAGCGCCGTGGGACAGGTCGGGGCTGAAGCTTTCTTT.

The V gene is TRBV4-2, the J gene TRBJ1-4; D may be TRBD1 (6 bases). Trimming took 4 bases from V and 8 from J, leaving 23 bases between them. From germline, CDR1 is LGHNA and CDR2 YNFKEQ. This CDR3 region has 17 residues. CDR3 residues: CASSPFSSGALGEKLFF. The CDR3, as DNA: TGTGCCAGCAGCCCATTCAGCTCAGGGGCGCTGGGGGAAAAACTGTTTTTT.

V and J are TRBV5-5 and TRBJ2-5; D is unclear. Trimming removed 4 bases from V and 2 bases from J, with 3 bases in between. The germline gives CDR1 SGHKS, CDR2 YYEKEE (reference sequence). The CDR3 is 11 amino acids. CDR3 sequence (DNA): TGTGCCAGCAGCCTTCAAGAGACCCAGTACTTC. This sequence encodes CASSLQETQYF.

This clone was observed a few times. This chain connects TRBV18 to TRBJ1-1; 9 bases align to TRBD1. The junction had 11 bases not matched to a gene; V was cut back by 3 bases and J by 0 bases. The germline V gene has CDR1 KGHSH and CDR2 LQKENI. CDR3 length equals 18 residues. The CDR3 DNA reads TGTGCCAGCTCACCTATCGGACAGGGGCTCCGGATGAACACTGAAGCTTTCTTT. Protein product: CASSPIGQGLRMNTEAFF.